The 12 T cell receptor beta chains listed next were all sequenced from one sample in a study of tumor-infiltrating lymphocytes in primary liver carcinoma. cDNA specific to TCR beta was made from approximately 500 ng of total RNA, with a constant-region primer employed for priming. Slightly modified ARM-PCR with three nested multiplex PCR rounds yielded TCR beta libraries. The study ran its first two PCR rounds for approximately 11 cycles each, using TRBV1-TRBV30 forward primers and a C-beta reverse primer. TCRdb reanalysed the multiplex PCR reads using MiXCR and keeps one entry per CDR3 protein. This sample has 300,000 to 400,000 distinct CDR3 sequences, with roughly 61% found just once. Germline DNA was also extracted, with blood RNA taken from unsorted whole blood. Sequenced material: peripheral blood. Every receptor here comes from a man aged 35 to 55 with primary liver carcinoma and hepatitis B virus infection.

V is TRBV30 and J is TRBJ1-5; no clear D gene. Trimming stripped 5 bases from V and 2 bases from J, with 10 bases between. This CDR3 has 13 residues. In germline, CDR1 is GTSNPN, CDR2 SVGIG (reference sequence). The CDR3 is CAWSDAGNQPQHF. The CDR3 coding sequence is TGTGCCTGGTCGGACGCTGGCAATCAGCCCCAGCATTTT.

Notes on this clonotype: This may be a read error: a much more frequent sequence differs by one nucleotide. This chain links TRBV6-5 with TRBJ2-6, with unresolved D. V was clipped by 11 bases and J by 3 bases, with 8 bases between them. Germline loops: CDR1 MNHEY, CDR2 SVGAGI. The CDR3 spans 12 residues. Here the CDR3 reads CAARYGANVLTF. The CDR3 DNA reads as TGTGCCGCTCGCTATGGGGCCAACGTCCTGACTTTC.

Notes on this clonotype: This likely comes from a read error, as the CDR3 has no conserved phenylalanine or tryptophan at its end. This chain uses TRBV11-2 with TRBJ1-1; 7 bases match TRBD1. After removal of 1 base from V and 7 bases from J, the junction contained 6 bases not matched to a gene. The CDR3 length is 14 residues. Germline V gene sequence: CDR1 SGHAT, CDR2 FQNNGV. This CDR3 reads CASSLAGGIGEAFS. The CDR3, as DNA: TGTGCCAGCAGCTTAGCAGGGGGTATCGGTGAAGCTTTCTCT.

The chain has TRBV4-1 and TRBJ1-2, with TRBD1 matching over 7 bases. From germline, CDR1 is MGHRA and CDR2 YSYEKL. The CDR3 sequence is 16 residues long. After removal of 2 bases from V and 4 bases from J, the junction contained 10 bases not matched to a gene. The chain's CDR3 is CASSQPTGELGYGYTF. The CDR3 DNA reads TGCGCCAGCAGCCAACCTACAGGGGAATTGGGCTATGGCTACACCTTC.

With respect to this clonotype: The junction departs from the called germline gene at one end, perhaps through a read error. The CDR3 DNA reads TGTGACAGCAGTCTTAGCGGGGGGACCCAGTACTTC. This translates into CDSSLSGGTQYF. The chain carries TRBV13 and TRBJ2-5; 9 bases match TRBD2. The CDR3 is 12 residues long. Germline V gene data show CDR1 as PRHDT and CDR2 as FYEKMQ (reference sequence).

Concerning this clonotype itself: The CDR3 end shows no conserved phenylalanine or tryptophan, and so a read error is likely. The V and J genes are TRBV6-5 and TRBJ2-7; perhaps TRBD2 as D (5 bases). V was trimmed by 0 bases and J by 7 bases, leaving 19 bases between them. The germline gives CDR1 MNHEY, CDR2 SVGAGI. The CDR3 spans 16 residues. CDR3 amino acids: CASSYSGSLGSGEQYL. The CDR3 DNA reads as TGTGCCAGCAGTTACTCCGGCAGTTTGGGCTCGGGGGAGCAGTACTTA.

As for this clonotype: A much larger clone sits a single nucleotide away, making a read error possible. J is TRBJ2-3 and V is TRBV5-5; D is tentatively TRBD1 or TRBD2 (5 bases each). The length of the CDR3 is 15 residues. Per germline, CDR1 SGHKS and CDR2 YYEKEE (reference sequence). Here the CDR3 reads CASSYSVGGTDAQYF. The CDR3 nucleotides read TGTGCCAGCAGCTACTCCGTTGGGGGTACAGATGCGCAGTATTTT. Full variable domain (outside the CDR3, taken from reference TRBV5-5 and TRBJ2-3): DAGVTQSPTHLIKTRGQQVTLRCSPISGHKSVSWYQQVLGQGPQFIFQYYEKEERGRGNFPDRFSARQFPNYSSELNVNALLLGDSALYLCASSYSVGGTDAQYFGPGTRLTVL.

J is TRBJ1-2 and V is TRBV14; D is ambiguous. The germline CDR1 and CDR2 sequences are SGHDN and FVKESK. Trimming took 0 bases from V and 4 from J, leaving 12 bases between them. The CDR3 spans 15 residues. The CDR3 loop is CASSQDLETVYGYTF. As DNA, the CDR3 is TGTGCCAGCAGCCAAGATCTTGAGACGGTCTATGGCTACACCTTC. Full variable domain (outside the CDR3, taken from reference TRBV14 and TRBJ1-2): EAGVTQFPSHSVIEKGQTVTLRCDPISGHDNLYWYRRVMGKEIKFLLHFVKESKQDESGMPNNRFLAERTGGTYSTLKVQPAELEDSGVYFCASSQDLETVYGYTFGSGTRLTVV.

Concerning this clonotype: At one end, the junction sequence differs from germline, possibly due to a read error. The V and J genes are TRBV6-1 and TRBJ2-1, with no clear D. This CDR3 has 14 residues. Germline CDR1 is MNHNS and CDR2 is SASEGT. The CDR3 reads CASSEYTLYNVQFF. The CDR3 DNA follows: TGTGCCAGCAGTGAATATACTCTCTACAATGTGCAGTTCTTC.

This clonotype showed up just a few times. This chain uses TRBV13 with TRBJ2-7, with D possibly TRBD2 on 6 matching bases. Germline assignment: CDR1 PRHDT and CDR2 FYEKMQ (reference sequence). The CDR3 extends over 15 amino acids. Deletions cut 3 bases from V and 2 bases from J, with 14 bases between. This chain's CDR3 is CASSFRNRGTYEQYF. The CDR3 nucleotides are TGTGCCAGCAGCTTCCGAAACCGGGGGACCTACGAGCAGTACTTC.

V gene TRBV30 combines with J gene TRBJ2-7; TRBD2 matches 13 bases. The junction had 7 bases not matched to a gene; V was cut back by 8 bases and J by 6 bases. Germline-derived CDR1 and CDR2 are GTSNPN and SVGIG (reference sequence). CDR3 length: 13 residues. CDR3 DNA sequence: TGTGCCGGAGGGACTAGCGGGGCAGGCGAGCAGTACTTC. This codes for CAGGTSGAGEQYF.

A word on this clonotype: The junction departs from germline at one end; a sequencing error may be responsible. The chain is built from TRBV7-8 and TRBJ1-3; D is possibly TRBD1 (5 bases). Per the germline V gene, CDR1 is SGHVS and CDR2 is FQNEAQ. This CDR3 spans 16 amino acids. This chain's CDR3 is CARSLGTGFSGNTIYF. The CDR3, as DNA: TGTGCCAGGAGCTTAGGAACAGGATTTTCTGGAAACACCATATATTTT.